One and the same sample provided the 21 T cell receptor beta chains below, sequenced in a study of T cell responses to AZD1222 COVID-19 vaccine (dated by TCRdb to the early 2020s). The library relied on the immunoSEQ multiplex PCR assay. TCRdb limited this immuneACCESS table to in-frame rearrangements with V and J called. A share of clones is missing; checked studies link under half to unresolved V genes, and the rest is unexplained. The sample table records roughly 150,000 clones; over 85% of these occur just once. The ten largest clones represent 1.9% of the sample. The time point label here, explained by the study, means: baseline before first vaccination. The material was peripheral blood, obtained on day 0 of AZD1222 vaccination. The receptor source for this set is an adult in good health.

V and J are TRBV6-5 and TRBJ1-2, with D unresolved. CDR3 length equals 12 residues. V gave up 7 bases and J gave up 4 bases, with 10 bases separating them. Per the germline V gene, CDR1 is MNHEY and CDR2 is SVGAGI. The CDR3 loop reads CASTAGLYGYTF. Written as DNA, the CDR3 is TGTGCCAGCACCGCGGGTCTCTATGGCTACACCTTC.

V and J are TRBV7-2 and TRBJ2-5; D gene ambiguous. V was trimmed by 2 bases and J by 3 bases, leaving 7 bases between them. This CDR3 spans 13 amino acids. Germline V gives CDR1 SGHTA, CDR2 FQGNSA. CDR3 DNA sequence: TGTGCCAGCAGCTTATTGCCAGAAGAGACCCAGTACTTC. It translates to CASSLLPEETQYF.

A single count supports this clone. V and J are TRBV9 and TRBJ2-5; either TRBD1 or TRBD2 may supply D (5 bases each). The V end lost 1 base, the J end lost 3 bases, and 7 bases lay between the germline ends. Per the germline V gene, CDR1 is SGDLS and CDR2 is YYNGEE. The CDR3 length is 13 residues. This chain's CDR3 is CASSVLGEETQYF. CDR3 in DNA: TGTGCCAGCAGCGTATTGGGGGAAGAGACCCAGTACTTC.

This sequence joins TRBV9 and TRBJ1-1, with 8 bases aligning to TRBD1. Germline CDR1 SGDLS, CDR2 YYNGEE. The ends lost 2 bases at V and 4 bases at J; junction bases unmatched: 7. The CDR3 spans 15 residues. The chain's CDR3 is CASSVTGQGGTEAFF. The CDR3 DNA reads TGTGCCAGCAGCGTGACTGGACAGGGTGGCACTGAAGCTTTCTTT.

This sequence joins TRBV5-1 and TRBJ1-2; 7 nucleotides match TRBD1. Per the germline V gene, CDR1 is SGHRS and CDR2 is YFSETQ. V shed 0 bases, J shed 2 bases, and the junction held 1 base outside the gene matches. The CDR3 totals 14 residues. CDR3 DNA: TGCGCCAGCAGCTTGGAACAGGGGAACTATGGCTACACCTTC. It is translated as CASSLEQGNYGYTF.

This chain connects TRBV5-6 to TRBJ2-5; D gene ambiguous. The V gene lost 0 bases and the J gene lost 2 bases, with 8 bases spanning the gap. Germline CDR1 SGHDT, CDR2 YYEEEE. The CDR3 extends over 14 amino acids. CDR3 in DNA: TGTGCCAGCAGCTTGGGTGGAGTACAAGAGACCCAGTACTTC. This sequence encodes CASSLGGVQETQYF.

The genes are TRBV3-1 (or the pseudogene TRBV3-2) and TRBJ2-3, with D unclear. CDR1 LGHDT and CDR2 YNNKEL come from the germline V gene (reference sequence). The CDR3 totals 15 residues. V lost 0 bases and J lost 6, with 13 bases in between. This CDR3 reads CASSQDPRLADTQYF. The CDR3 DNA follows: TGTGCCAGCAGCCAAGACCCTCGGCTGGCCGATACGCAGTATTTT.

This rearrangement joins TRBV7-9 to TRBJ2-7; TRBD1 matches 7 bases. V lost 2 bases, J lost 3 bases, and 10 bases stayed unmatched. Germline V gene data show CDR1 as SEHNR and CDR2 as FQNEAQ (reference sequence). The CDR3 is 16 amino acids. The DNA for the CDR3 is TGTGCCAGCAGCTTAAGATCGAGGGACAGCAACTACGAGCAGTACTTC. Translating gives CASSLRSRDSNYEQYF. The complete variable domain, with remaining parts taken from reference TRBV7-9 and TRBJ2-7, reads DTGVSQNPRHKITKRGQNVTFRCDPISEHNRLYWYRQTLGQGPEFLTYFQNEAQLEKSRLLSDRFSAERPKGSFSTLEIQRTEQGDSAMYLCASSLRSRDSNYEQYFGPGTRLTVT.

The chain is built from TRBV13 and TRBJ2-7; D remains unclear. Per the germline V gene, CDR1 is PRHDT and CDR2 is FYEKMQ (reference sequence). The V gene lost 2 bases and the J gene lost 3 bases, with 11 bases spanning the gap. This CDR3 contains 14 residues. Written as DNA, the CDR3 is TGTGCCAGCAGCTTAAGCAGCATGGTCTACGAGCAGTACTTC. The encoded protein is CASSLSSMVYEQYF.

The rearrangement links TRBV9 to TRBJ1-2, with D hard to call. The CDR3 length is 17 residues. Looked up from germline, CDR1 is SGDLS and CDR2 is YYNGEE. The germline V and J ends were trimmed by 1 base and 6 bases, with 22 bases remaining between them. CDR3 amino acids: CASSVTGRPTASNGYTF. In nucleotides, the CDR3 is TGTGCCAGCAGCGTAACGGGCCGCCCTACTGCAAGCAATGGCTACACCTTC.

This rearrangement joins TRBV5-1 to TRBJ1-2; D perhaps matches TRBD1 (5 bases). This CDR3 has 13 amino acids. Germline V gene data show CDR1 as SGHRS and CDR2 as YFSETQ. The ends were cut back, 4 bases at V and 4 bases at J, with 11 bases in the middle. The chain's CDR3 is CASSPGLTYGYTF. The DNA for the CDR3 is TGCGCCAGCAGCCCGGGACTTACCTATGGCTACACCTTC.

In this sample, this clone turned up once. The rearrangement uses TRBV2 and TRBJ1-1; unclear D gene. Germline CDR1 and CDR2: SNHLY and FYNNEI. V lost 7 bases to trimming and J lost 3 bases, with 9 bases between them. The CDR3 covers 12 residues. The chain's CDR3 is CASTGGDTEAFF. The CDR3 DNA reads TGTGCCAGCACAGGCGGTGACACTGAAGCTTTCTTT.

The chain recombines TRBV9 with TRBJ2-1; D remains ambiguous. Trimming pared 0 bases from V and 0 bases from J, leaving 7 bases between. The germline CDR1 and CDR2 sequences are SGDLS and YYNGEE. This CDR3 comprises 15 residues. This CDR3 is CASSVVSSSYNEQFF. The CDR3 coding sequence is TGTGCCAGCAGCGTAGTATCCTCCTCCTACAATGAGCAGTTCTTC.

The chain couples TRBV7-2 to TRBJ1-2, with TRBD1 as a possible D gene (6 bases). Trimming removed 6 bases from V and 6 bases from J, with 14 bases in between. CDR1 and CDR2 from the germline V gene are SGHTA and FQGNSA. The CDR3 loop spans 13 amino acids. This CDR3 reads CASRTGGQNGYTF. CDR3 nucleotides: TGTGCCAGCAGAACCGGGGGCCAGAATGGCTACACCTTC.

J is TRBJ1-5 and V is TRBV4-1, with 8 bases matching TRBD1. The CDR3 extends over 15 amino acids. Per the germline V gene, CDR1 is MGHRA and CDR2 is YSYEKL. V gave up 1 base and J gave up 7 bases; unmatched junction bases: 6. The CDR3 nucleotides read TGCGCCAGCAGCCAAGGTCGACAGGGGAACCAGCCCCAGCATTTT. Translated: CASSQGRQGNQPQHF.

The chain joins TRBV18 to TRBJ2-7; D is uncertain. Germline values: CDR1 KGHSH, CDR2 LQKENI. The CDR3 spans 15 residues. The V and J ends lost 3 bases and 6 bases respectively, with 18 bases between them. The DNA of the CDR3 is TGTGCCAGCTCACCTTTGGGGTTCGGGCCTACCGAGCAGTACTTC. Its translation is CASSPLGFGPTEQYF.

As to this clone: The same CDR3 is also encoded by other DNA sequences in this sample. The CDR3 DNA follows: TGTGCCAGCAGTTACTCAGGGCAGACCTATGGCTACACCTTC. This gives the protein CASSYSGQTYGYTF. The chain recombines TRBV6-5 with TRBJ1-2; unclear D gene. Per the germline V gene, CDR1 is MNHEY and CDR2 is SVGAGI. Trimming took 0 bases from V and 4 from J, leaving 9 bases between them. CDR3 length equals 14 residues.

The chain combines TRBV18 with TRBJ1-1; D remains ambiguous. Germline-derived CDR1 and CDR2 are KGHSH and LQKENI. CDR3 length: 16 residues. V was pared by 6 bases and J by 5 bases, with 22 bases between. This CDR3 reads CASSEAIIGEGTEAFF. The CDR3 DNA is TGTGCCAGCTCGGAAGCCATAATCGGGGAAGGGACTGAAGCTTTCTTT. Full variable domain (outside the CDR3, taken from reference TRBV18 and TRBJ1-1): NAGVMQNPRHLVRRRGQEARLRCSPMKGHSHVYWYRQLPEEGLKFMVYLQKENIIDESGMPKERFSAEFPKEGPSILRIQQVVRGDSAAYFCASSEAIIGEGTEAFFGQGTRLTVV.

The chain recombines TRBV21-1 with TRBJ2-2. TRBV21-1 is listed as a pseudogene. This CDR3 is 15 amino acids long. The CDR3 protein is CASSKLQHNTGELFF. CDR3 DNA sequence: TGTGCCAGCAGCAAACTCCAGCATAACACCGGGGAGCTGTTTTTT.

The CDR3 is CASSWTRANEQFF. The CDR3 DNA follows: TGTGCCAGCAGCTGGACTAGAGCCAATGAGCAGTTCTTC. The V call is TRBV5-4, the J call TRBJ2-1; 7 bases agree with TRBD2. V was pared by 3 bases and J by 6 bases, with 3 bases of the junction left unmatched. Germline V lookup: CDR1 SGHNT, CDR2 YYREEE (reference sequence). The CDR3 consists of 13 residues.

CDR3 amino acids: CASSYHSRWTPSPLHF. CDR3 in DNA: TGTGCCAGCAGTTACCATAGCCGGTGGACCCCATCACCCCTCCACTTT. The chain is built from TRBV6-2 or TRBV6-3 and TRBJ1-6; unclear D gene. CDR3 length: 16 residues. The V end was cut by 2 bases, the J end by 10 bases, with 18 bases between. Germline assignment: CDR1 MNHEY and CDR2 SVGEGT.